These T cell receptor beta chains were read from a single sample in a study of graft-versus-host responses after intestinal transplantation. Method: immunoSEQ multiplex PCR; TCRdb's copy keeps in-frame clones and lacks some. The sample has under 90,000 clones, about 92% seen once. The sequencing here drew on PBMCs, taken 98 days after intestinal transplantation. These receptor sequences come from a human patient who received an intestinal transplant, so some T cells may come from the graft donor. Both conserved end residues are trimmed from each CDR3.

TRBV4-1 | ASSQEYGSDEQF
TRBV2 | ASCWFGRNTEAF
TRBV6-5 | ASSYGPGATDTQY
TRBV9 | ASSRGRDLYNEQF
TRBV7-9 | ASSSNLDRTTFRPIY
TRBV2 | ASSEEYGGEQY
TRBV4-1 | ASSQAQVSNGELF
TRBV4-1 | ASSQYLGNNQPQH
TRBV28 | ASSLGRTGSGNAIY
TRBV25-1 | ASSPPAGGRETQY